The rows below give T cell receptor beta chains drawn from one sample of a study of shared clonotypes between healthy human individuals. Profiling relied on immunoSEQ multiplex PCR, and the TCRdb table lists in-frame clones only, not all of them. The sample shows some 490,000 clones, 81% of them seen only once. Sequencing was performed on PBMCs. The origin of the receptors is a woman aged 40 to 50 in good health. Some clones in this sample may be carry-over from other donors' samples. Each CDR3 is given with its conserved first and last residue. Each record gives: CDR3 length, V gene, CDR3 protein.

cdr3_length: 14; v_call: TRBV7-6; cdr3_aa: CASSLEGLTGEQYF
cdr3_length: 14; v_call: TRBV30; cdr3_aa: CAWSGTPVGETQYF
cdr3_length: 15; v_call: TRBV9; cdr3_aa: CASSPTPGHNEKLFF
cdr3_length: 10; v_call: TRBV2; cdr3_aa: CASGAPEAFF
cdr3_length: 14; v_call: TRBV4-2; cdr3_aa: CASSPGQDNQPQHF
cdr3_length: 14; v_call: TRBV4-3; cdr3_aa: CASSQDLAGNEQFF
cdr3_length: 14; v_call: TRBV28; cdr3_aa: CASSRDRGGETQYF
cdr3_length: 14; v_call: TRBV11-3; cdr3_aa: CASSLWDRGYEQYF
cdr3_length: 13; v_call: TRBV29-1; cdr3_aa: CSQTSGADNEQFF
cdr3_length: 15; v_call: TRBV28; cdr3_aa: CASSSAGTKKETQYF
cdr3_length: 18; v_call: TRBV28; cdr3_aa: CASSPPLGVSGGSYEQYF
cdr3_length: 16; v_call: TRBV6-6; cdr3_aa: CASIKGAWSSGNTIYF
cdr3_length: 16; v_call: TRBV7-3; cdr3_aa: CASSLIGGDRTTEAFF
cdr3_length: 16; v_call: TRBV6-1; cdr3_aa: CASSAQGAVSTDTQYF
cdr3_length: 12; v_call: TRBV6-5; cdr3_aa: CASSYEGAKAFF
cdr3_length: 15; v_call: TRBV6-1; cdr3_aa: CASHFPGQANYGYTF
cdr3_length: 16; v_call: TRBV7-2; cdr3_aa: CASSLGQGAAKNIQYF
cdr3_length: 17; v_call: TRBV10-3; cdr3_aa: CAISESRTGASNYGYTF
cdr3_length: 18; v_call: TRBV2; cdr3_aa: CASMTGGPAGVSYNEQFF
cdr3_length: 14; v_call: TRBV29-1; cdr3_aa: CSAKIATLNYEQYF
cdr3_length: 14; v_call: TRBV10-2; cdr3_aa: CASNGQGMNSPLHF
cdr3_length: 14; v_call: TRBV28; cdr3_aa: CASSKLDTEETQYF
cdr3_length: 15; v_call: TRBV19; cdr3_aa: CASSVASEVYNEQFF
cdr3_length: 13; v_call: TRBV7-7; cdr3_aa: CASSVGQTDTQYF
cdr3_length: 13; v_call: TRBV16; cdr3_aa: CASSQSWQYGYTF
cdr3_length: 14; v_call: TRBV28; cdr3_aa: CASGEPLGDQPQHF
cdr3_length: 16; v_call: TRBV11-2; cdr3_aa: CASSARGLAGYNEQFF
cdr3_length: 13; v_call: TRBV5-4; cdr3_aa: CASSRKGYSVQYF
cdr3_length: 14; v_call: TRBV28; cdr3_aa: CASRSGGVMSEAFF
cdr3_length: 14; v_call: TRBV29-1; cdr3_aa: CSVVRGNPYNEQFF
cdr3_length: 17; v_call: TRBV28; cdr3_aa: CASSVRDRGPLMEGYTF
cdr3_length: 17; v_call: TRBV23-1; cdr3_aa: CASSQTPWGGGIYEQYF
cdr3_length: 17; v_call: TRBV30; cdr3_aa: CAWSKGLAGGSGGELFF
cdr3_length: 15; v_call: TRBV19; cdr3_aa: CASSTGDATNEKLFF
cdr3_length: 14; v_call: TRBV27; cdr3_aa: CASSFQGGEVEQFF
cdr3_length: 13; v_call: TRBV6-5; cdr3_aa: CASSYQGYTEAFF
cdr3_length: 15; v_call: TRBV6-5; cdr3_aa: CASTGTGGITGELFF
cdr3_length: 17; v_call: TRBV28; cdr3_aa: CASRPGTSDANTGELFF
cdr3_length: 16; v_call: TRBV5-4; cdr3_aa: CASSPGTSRGKNIQYF